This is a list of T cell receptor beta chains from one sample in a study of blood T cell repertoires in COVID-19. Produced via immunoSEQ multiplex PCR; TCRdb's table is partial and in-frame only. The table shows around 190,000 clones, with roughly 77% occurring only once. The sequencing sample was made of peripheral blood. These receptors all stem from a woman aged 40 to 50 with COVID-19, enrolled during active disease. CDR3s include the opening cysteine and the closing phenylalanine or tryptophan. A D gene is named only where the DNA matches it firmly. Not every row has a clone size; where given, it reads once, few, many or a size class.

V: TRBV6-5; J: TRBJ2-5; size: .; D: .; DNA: TGTGCCAGCAGTTCCGGGGTCCGGGAGACCCAGTACTTC; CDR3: CASSSGVRETQYF
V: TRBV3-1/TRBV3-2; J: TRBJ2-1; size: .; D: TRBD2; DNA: TGTGCCAGCAGCCAAGTGGCGGGAGGGCGGTACAATGAGCAGTTCTTC; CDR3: CASSQVAGGRYNEQFF
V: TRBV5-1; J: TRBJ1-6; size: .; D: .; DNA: TGCGCCAGCAGCGTGAATCCGGGATCAAATTCACCCCTCCACTTT; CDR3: CASSVNPGSNSPLHF
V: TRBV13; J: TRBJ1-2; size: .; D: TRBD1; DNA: TGTGCCAGCAGCCTCCAGGGGGCGAGTGGCTACACCTTC; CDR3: CASSLQGASGYTF
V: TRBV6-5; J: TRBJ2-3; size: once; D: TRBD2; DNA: TGTGCCAGCACCCGAGCGGGAGGCATCACAGATACGCAGTATTTT; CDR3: CASTRAGGITDTQYF
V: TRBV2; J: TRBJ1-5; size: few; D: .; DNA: TGTGCCAGCAGTGAAGATGGGGCCAGGGTTTCGCCCCAGCATTTT; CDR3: CASSEDGARVSPQHF
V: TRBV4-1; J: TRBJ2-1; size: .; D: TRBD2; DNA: TGCGCCAGCAGCAAAGCTCAACTAGCGGACGGGAATGAGCAGTTCTTC; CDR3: CASSKAQLADGNEQFF
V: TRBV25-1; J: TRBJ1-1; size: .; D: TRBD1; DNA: TGTGCCAGCAGTGACCAGGGACAGGGCACTGAAGCTTTCTTT; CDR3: CASSDQGQGTEAFF
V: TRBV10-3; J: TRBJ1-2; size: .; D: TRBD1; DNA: TGTGCCATCAGTGAGTCTGAAGGGGGCGGCTACACCTTC; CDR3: CAISESEGGGYTF
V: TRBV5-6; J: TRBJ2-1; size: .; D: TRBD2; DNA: TGTGCCAGCAGCTTGGAGGTTAGCGGGAGCGATGAGCAGTTCTTC; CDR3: CASSLEVSGSDEQFF
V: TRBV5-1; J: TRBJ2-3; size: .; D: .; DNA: TGCGCCAGCAGCTCGTCAGGGCGCCCAGATACGCAGTATTTT; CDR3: CASSSSGRPDTQYF
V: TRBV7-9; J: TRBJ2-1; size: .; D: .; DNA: TGTGCCAGCAGCAAGAGGAGGGCTGAGTATGAGCAGTTCTTC; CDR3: CASSKRRAEYEQFF
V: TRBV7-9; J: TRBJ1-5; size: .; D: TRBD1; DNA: TGTGCCAGCAGCTCCCAGGACAGGGGGTTCAATCAGCCCCAGCATTTT; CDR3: CASSSQDRGFNQPQHF
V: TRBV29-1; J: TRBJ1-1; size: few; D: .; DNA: TGCAGCGTTGAAGAGACAACGAACACTGAAGCTTTCTTT; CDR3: CSVEETTNTEAFF
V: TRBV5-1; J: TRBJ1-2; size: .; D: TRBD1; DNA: TGCGCCAGCAGCTCCGCCCAGGGGACAGGGCGGAATGGCTACACCTTC; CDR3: CASSSAQGTGRNGYTF
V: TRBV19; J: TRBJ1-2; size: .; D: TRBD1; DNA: TGTGCCAGTAGTATGGACAGGGGAGAGAGGGGCTACACCTTC; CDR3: CASSMDRGERGYTF
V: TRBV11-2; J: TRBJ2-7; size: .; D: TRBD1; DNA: TGTGCCAGCAGCTTCCAGACAGGGCCCTACGAGCAGTACTTC; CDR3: CASSFQTGPYEQYF
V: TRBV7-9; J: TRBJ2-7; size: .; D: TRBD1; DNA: TGTGCCAGCAGCGCGACGTTTCGGACAGGGATCCACGAGCAGTACTTC; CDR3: CASSATFRTGIHEQYF
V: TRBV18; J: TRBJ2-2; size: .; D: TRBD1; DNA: TGTGCCAGCTCACCATTGGGACAGGGCCGTAGCGGTTACACCGGGGAGCTGTTTTTT; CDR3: CASSPLGQGRSGYTGELFF
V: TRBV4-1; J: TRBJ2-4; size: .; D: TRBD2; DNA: TGCGCCAGCAGCCGCTCCGGGACTAGCGGGGGGACCCTCTCACCCAAAAACATTCAGTACTTC; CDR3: CASSRSGTSGGTLSPKNIQYF
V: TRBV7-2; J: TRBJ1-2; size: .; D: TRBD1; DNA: TGTGCCAGCAGCTCCACCGGACAGGGGCTTAACTATGGCTACACCTTC; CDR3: CASSSTGQGLNYGYTF
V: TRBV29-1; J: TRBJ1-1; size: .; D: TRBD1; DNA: TGCAGCGCAGGACAGGGGGAATTTGGCACTGAAGCTTTCTTT; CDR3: CSAGQGEFGTEAFF
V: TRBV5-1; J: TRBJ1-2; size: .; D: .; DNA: TGCGCCAGCAGCTCACAGGGTCTGGCTAACTATGGCTACACCTTC; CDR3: CASSSQGLANYGYTF
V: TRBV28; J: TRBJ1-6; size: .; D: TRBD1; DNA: TGTGCCAGCAGTTGGGGACAGGGTCTTGATTTAATGGCCCTCCACTTT; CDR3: CASSWGQGLDLMALHF